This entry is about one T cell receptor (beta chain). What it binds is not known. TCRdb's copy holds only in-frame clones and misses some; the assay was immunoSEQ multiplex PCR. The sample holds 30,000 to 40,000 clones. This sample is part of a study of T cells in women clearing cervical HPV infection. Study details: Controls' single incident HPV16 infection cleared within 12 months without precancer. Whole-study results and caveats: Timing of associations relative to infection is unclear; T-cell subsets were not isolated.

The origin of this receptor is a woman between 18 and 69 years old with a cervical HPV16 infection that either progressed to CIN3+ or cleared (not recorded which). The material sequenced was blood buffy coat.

The part of the CDR3 DNA that was read is TGCAGTGCTCCCGCCCTAGCGGGGGGCCCGGATGAG. It codes for CSAPALAGGPDE. The full CDR3 reads CSAPALAGGPDEQFF. The chain uses TRBV20-1 and TRBJ2-1; 11 positions agree with TRBD2. The read finishes 3 residues shy of the CDR3 end, and the germline J gene is used to complete it. Trimming cost V 5 bases and J 8 bases; bases outside gene matches: 11. CDR1 and CDR2 from the germline V gene are DFQATT and SNEGSKA (reference sequence). The CDR3 sequence is 15 residues long.